The 21 T cell receptor beta chains in this list originate from one sample, sequenced in a study of lymphopenia after photon versus proton radiotherapy. The assay was immunoSEQ multiplex PCR, and TCRdb's table has in-frame clones only and misses some. The profile shows about 25,000 clones, 87% of them singletons. The starting material was peripheral blood, obtained from a patient treated with photon-based radiotherapy. The receptors derive from a man in his fifties or sixties with gastric cancer.

This clone was seen a single time. V usage is TRBV12-5 and J usage is TRBJ1-6; 9 bases map to TRBD1. The CDR3 is 17 amino acids. The V gene end was trimmed by 0 bases and the J gene end by 6 bases; junction bases not matched to a gene: 6. Per the germline V gene, CDR1 is LGHNT and CDR2 is FRNRAP. This CDR3 reads CASGLVHGQGRNSPLHF. CDR3 nucleotide sequence: TGTGCTAGTGGTTTGGTACACGGACAGGGGCGTAATTCACCCCTCCACTTT.

The chain links TRBV11-2 to TRBJ1-2; D is undetermined. Trimming removed 0 bases from V and 6 bases from J, with 5 bases in between. This CDR3 region has 12 residues. Germline V lookup: CDR1 SGHAT, CDR2 FQNNGV. The DNA for the CDR3 is TGTGCCAGCAGCTTAGAGGGTAATGGCTACACCTTC. As protein: CASSLEGNGYTF.

The rearrangement links TRBV2 to TRBJ2-7; 7 nucleotides agree with TRBD1. The V gene's germline CDR1 is SNHLY and CDR2 FYNNEI. Trimming cost V 8 bases and J 4 bases; bases outside gene matches: 8. The CDR3 runs to 13 residues. CDR3 in amino acids: CASDLTGLYEQYF. As DNA, the CDR3 is TGTGCCAGCGACCTGACAGGGCTATACGAGCAGTACTTC.

The CDR3 is CASSQVVYLYGYTF. Here the CDR3 DNA reads TGCGCCAGCAGCCAAGTGGTGTACCTCTATGGCTACACCTTC. V gene TRBV4-3 combines with J gene TRBJ1-2, with no clear D. V was pared by 1 base and J by 4 bases, with 10 bases between. This CDR3 has 14 amino acids. Germline V CDR1 and CDR2: LGHNA, YSLEER.

The V call is TRBV5-1, the J call TRBJ1-4; 7 bases match TRBD1. The length of the CDR3 is 15 residues. Germline loops: CDR1 SGHRS, CDR2 YFSETQ. With 0 bases clipped from V and 6 bases from J, the junction kept 5 bases outside the gene matches. CDR3 nucleotides: TGCGCCAGCAGCTTGGTGAGGGGGCTGGATGAAAAACTGTTTTTT. As protein: CASSLVRGLDEKLFF.

V gene TRBV21-1 combines with J gene TRBJ2-7; TRBD1, as called in the table, went unchecked against the DNA. TRBV21-1 is labeled a pseudogene. The CDR3 sequence is 16 residues long. Here the CDR3 reads CASSKGYRDRAYEQYV. The CDR3 DNA reads TGTGCCAGCAGCAAGGGTTACCGCGACAGGGCCTACGAGCAGTACGTC.

This clone has only a few counts. The chain links TRBV19 to TRBJ2-7; no definite D call. V was cut by 0 bases and J by 2 bases, with 5 bases left in between. This CDR3 comprises 13 residues. Looked up from germline, CDR1 is LNHDA and CDR2 is SQIVND (reference sequence). The CDR3 reads CASSIEGAYEQYF. The CDR3, as DNA: TGTGCCAGTAGTATAGAAGGCGCCTACGAGCAGTACTTC. Full variable domain (remainder filled in from reference TRBV19 and TRBJ2-7): DGGITQSPKYLFRKEGQNVTLSCEQNLNHDAMYWYRQDPGQGLRLIYYSQIVNDFQKGDIAEGYSVSREKKESFPLTVTSAQKNPTAFYLCASSIEGAYEQYFGPGTRLTVT.

The chain joins TRBV7-3 to TRBJ2-1; D may be TRBD2 (6 bases). With 7 bases removed from V and 12 bases from J, the gap between germline ends came to 13 bases. The CDR3 has 11 residues. Germline V gives CDR1 SGHTA, CDR2 FQGTGA. The CDR3 reads CASTGDVLQFF. The CDR3 DNA reads as TGTGCCAGCACGGGAGACGTTCTGCAGTTCTTC.

The CDR3 sequence is CASSQGGKNIQYF. The CDR3 coding sequence is TGCGCCAGCAGCCAGGGGGGAAAAAACATTCAGTACTTC. The chain links TRBV4-1 to TRBJ2-4; a possible D gene is TRBD2 (6 bases). Germline values: CDR1 MGHRA, CDR2 YSYEKL. V was clipped by 3 bases and J by 4 bases, with 7 bases between them. The CDR3 contains 13 residues.

The chain links TRBV7-2 to TRBJ1-6; D not certain. The germline V gene has CDR1 SGHTA and CDR2 FQGNSA. V lost 4 bases, J lost 4 bases, and 17 bases lay in between. The CDR3 consists of 17 residues. This CDR3 reads CASSSEWGQEYNSPLHF. For the CDR3, the DNA is TGTGCCAGCAGCTCAGAGTGGGGTCAGGAATATAATTCACCCCTCCACTTT. Full variable domain (outside the CDR3, taken from reference TRBV7-2 and TRBJ1-6): GAGVSQSPSNKVTEKGKDVELRCDPISGHTALYWYRQSLGQGLEFLIYFQGNSAPDKSGLPSDRFSAERTGGSVSTLTIQRTQQEDSAVYLCASSSEWGQEYNSPLHFGNGTRLTVT.

This chain joins TRBV6-5 and TRBJ2-3; 11 nucleotides align to TRBD1. The V gene's germline CDR1 is MNHEY and CDR2 SVGAGI. V lost 3 bases to trimming and J lost 3 bases; unmatched junction nucleotides: 5. This CDR3 comprises 16 residues. The CDR3 here is CASSYWTGGKTDTQYF. For the CDR3, the DNA is TGTGCCAGCAGTTATTGGACAGGGGGCAAGACAGATACGCAGTATTTT.

This rearrangement joins TRBV21-1 to TRBJ2-7; the table's D gene call, TRBD1, was not cross checked with the DNA. TRBV21-1 represents a pseudogene. The CDR3 totals 14 residues. Here the CDR3 reads CASSNQGHSYEQYV. The CDR3 DNA reads as TGTGCCAGCAGCAACCAGGGACATTCATACGAGCAGTACGTC.

The genes are TRBV4-2 and TRBJ1-2, with a weak D call TRBD1 (5 bases). V lost 1 base and J 6 bases, leaving 12 bases between the germline ends. Germline V gives CDR1 LGHNA, CDR2 YNFKEQ. The CDR3 is made up of 14 amino acids. This CDR3 is CASSQAGTSDGYTF. For the CDR3, the DNA is TGTGCCAGCAGCCAAGCCGGGACGTCGGATGGCTACACCTTC.

CDR3 residues: CASSPPGLPSTDTQYF. The CDR3 coding sequence is TGTGCCAGCTCACCACCAGGTCTACCAAGCACAGATACGCAGTATTTT. This rearrangement joins TRBV18 to TRBJ2-3; D gene ambiguous. The CDR3 totals 16 residues. Germline V gene lookup returns CDR1 KGHSH and CDR2 LQKENI. Between the trimmed V and J ends, which lost 0 bases and 0 bases, there was a span of 10 bases.

The chain has TRBV5-1 and TRBJ1-1; perhaps TRBD1 as D (5 bases). Trimming took off 0 bases at V and 1 base at J, with 7 bases between the two ends. The CDR3 loop spans 14 amino acids. CDR1 and CDR2 from the germline V gene are SGHRS and YFSETQ. CDR3 nucleotides: TGCGCCAGCAGCTTGGTCAGGGAGAACACTGAAGCTTTCTTT. It codes for CASSLVRENTEAFF.

Only one count was recorded for this clone. The chain has TRBV6-1 and TRBJ2-1; TRBD2 agrees at 8 bases. The CDR3 is made up of 15 amino acids. Germline-derived CDR1 and CDR2 are MNHNS and SASEGT. The junction had 5 bases not matched to a gene; V was cut back by 7 bases and J by 0 bases. CDR3 sequence reads: CASNRGGGSYNEQFF. CDR3 nucleotide sequence: TGTGCCAGCAATCGGGGGGGCGGCTCCTACAATGAGCAGTTCTTC.

The chain links TRBV27 to TRBJ2-1, with D possibly matching TRBD1 (5 bases). Germline V CDR1 and CDR2: MNHEY, SMNVEV (reference sequence). The CDR3 is made up of 14 amino acids. Trimming left V 0 bases short and J 9 bases short, with 12 bases between. CDR3 loop: CASSLSFQGSEQFF. CDR3 coding DNA: TGTGCCAGCAGTTTATCATTCCAGGGCAGTGAGCAGTTCTTC.

The V call is TRBV30, the J call TRBJ1-1, with a tentative D call TRBD1 (6 bases). Trimming cost V 5 bases and J 0 bases, with 7 bases left between them. Germline CDR1 is GTSNPN and CDR2 is SVGIG (reference sequence). This CDR3 has 12 residues. CDR3 DNA: TGTGCCTGGGGACAGATGAACACTGAAGCTTTCTTT. It is translated as CAWGQMNTEAFF.

The chain is built from TRBV5-6 and TRBJ1-2, with unresolved D. The germline V gene encodes CDR1 SGHDT and CDR2 YYEEEE. The CDR3 has 13 residues. Trimming removed 0 bases at V and 7 bases at J, with 10 bases between. The CDR3 loop reads CASSLAGLGGYTF. The DNA of the CDR3 is TGTGCCAGCAGCTTGGCTGGGTTAGGTGGCTACACCTTC.

The gene calls are TRBV10-3 and TRBJ2-7; D is unresolved. The length of the CDR3 is 13 residues. V was trimmed by 6 bases and J by 2 bases, leaving 11 bases between them. Per the germline V gene, CDR1 is ENHRY and CDR2 is SYGVKD. The CDR3 region is CAISSTAAYEQYV. In nucleotides, the CDR3 is TGTGCCATCAGCAGTACCGCCGCCTACGAGCAGTACGTC.

This chain uses TRBV12-5 with TRBJ1-2, with unresolved D. The ends were cut back, 2 bases at V and 4 bases at J, with 8 bases in the middle. Germline V lookup: CDR1 LGHNT, CDR2 FRNRAP. The length of the CDR3 is 13 residues. The CDR3 spells CASGLSPVYGYTF. The CDR3 DNA reads as TGTGCTAGTGGTTTGTCACCCGTCTATGGCTACACCTTC.